This entry lists 25 T cell receptor beta chains sequenced from one sample in a study of cytomegalovirus exposure and HLA in healthy donors. Vbeta (60) and Jbeta (13) primers were used in the PCR. The repertoire was sequenced with immunoSEQ multiplex PCR; TCRdb's copy has only in-frame clones and lacks some. The data show about 110,000 clones, roughly 70% seen once. The sample comprised PBMCs. These receptors were taken from a man aged 18 to 30 in good health and CMV-seropositive.

In DNA form, the CDR3 reads TGTGCCAGCAGTTTATCGGACTGGCGGGGGAGTAATTCACCCCTCCACTTT. Amino acids: CASSLSDWRGSNSPLHF. The V call is TRBV27, the J call TRBJ1-6; D is possibly TRBD1 (5 bases). From germline, CDR1 is MNHEY and CDR2 SMNVEV (reference sequence). This CDR3 contains 17 residues. Trimming cost V 0 bases and J 6 bases, with 15 bases left between them.

About this clone: The junction departs from germline at one end; a sequencing error may be responsible. The rearrangement links TRBV7-9 to TRBJ1-2, with a tentative D call TRBD1 (6 bases). Germline loops: CDR1 SEHNR, CDR2 FQNEAQ (reference sequence). The CDR3 has 13 residues. CDR3 region: CSSSRTDANGYTF. CDR3 bases: TGTTCCAGCAGCCGGACAGACGCGAACGGCTACACCTTC.

The chain joins TRBV11-3 to TRBJ1-1, with D maybe TRBD1 (5 bases). This CDR3 has 14 amino acids. The ends were cut back, 3 bases at V and 6 bases at J, with 14 bases in the middle. Germline V gives CDR1 SGHNT, CDR2 YENEEA. The CDR3 here is CASSLGQGRAEAFF. CDR3 DNA: TGTGCCAGCAGCTTGGGGCAGGGAAGAGCTGAAGCTTTCTTT.

J is TRBJ2-3 and V is TRBV28, with 7 bases matching TRBD1. The CDR3 runs to 15 residues. V shed 3 bases, J shed 1 base, and the junction held 4 bases outside the gene matches. Germline values: CDR1 MDHEN, CDR2 SYDVKM. The CDR3 is CASSFRQGGTDTQYF. The CDR3 DNA reads TGTGCCAGCAGTTTCCGACAGGGCGGCACAGATACGCAGTATTTT.

The chain joins TRBV7-7 to TRBJ2-5; D possibly corresponds to TRBD2 (6 bases). Trimming removed 1 base at V and 0 bases at J, with 9 bases between. CDR1 is SSHAT and CDR2 is FNYEAQ in the germline V gene (reference sequence). The CDR3 covers 15 residues. CDR3 in amino acids: CASSLVGDYQETQYF. DNA for the CDR3: TGTGCCAGCAGCTTAGTAGGGGACTACCAAGAGACCCAGTACTTC. The full variable domain, in which reference TRBV7-7 and TRBJ2-5 provide the parts outside the CDR3, is GAGVSQSPRYKVTKRGQDVTLRCDPISSHATLYWYQQALGQGPEFLTYFNYEAQPDKSGLPSDRFSAERPEGSISTLTIQRTEQRDSAMYRCASSLVGDYQETQYFGPGTRLLVL.

The rearrangement links TRBV6-6 to TRBJ2-4, with D tentatively TRBD1 (6 bases). Germline assignment: CDR1 MNHNY and CDR2 SVGAGI (reference sequence). The CDR3 is 16 residues long. The germline V and J ends were trimmed by 4 bases and 1 base, with 14 bases remaining between them. This CDR3 reads CASSSRQGKAKNIQYF. CDR3 DNA: TGTGCCAGCAGTTCTCGGCAGGGGAAGGCCAAAAACATTCAGTACTTC.

The rearrangement links TRBV5-4 to TRBJ2-3; TRBD1 matches 8 bases. Germline CDR1 reads SGHNT; CDR2 reads YYREEE (reference sequence). V gave up 4 bases and J gave up 4 bases; unmatched junction bases: 5. The length of the CDR3 is 14 residues. Written as DNA, the CDR3 is TGTGCCAGCAGCATAACAGGGGGTTCAGATACGCAGTATTTT. Translated: CASSITGGSDTQYF.

The chain joins TRBV9 to TRBJ1-1; possibly TRBD1 for D (6 bases). Germline lookup yields CDR1 SGDLS and CDR2 YYNGEE. V lost 0 bases to trimming and J lost 5 bases, with 17 bases between them. This CDR3 contains 16 residues. CDR3 sequence reads: CASSVETGWGRTEAFF. CDR3 bases: TGTGCCAGCAGCGTAGAAACAGGGTGGGGTAGAACTGAAGCTTTCTTT.

The genes are TRBV30 and TRBJ2-3; D is unclear. Germline-derived CDR1 and CDR2 are GTSNPN and SVGIG (reference sequence). Trimming removed 4 bases at V and 6 bases at J, with 11 bases between. The CDR3 runs to 12 residues. CDR3: CAWNPRADTQYF. CDR3 bases: TGTGCCTGGAATCCTAGAGCCGATACGCAGTATTTT.

The chain recombines TRBV5-6 with TRBJ2-7; 9 bases line up with TRBD1. Germline V lookup: CDR1 SGHDT, CDR2 YYEEEE. V shed 3 bases, J shed 7 bases, and the junction held 17 bases outside the gene matches. The CDR3 sequence is 17 residues long. Here the CDR3 reads CASSWGQGVPGGREQYV. The CDR3 coding sequence is TGTGCCAGCAGCTGGGGACAGGGCGTACCCGGGGGGAGGGAGCAGTACGTC.

This clone was counted between two and nine times. The J gene is TRBJ2-2, the V gene TRBV2; 10 bases align to TRBD1. The trim removed 6 bases at V and 4 bases at J, leaving 2 bases unmatched. The CDR3 covers 14 residues. The germline V gene has CDR1 SNHLY and CDR2 FYNNEI. The CDR3, as DNA: TGTGCCAGCAGGAGGGACAGGGGCACCGGGGAGCTGTTTTTT. Translating gives CASRRDRGTGELFF. Full variable domain (rest looked up from reference TRBV2 and TRBJ2-2): EPEVTQTPSHQVTQMGQEVILRCVPISNHLYFYWYRQILGQKVEFLVSFYNNEISEKSEIFDDQFSVERPDGSNFTLKIRSTKLEDSAMYFCASRRDRGTGELFFGEGSRLTVL.

This clone has a handful of counts. The rearrangement links TRBV27 to TRBJ2-1; a possible D gene is TRBD2 (5 bases). CDR3 length equals 14 residues. Germline CDR1 reads MNHEY; CDR2 reads SMNVEV (reference sequence). V was shortened by 5 bases and J by 3 bases, with 11 bases between the two germline ends. The CDR3 reads CASSMRRDYNEQFF. The CDR3 DNA follows: TGTGCCAGCAGTATGAGACGGGACTACAATGAGCAGTTCTTC.

The chain employs TRBV6-6 and TRBJ2-1; D is undetermined. Germline V CDR1 and CDR2: MNHNY, SVGAGI (reference sequence). V was shortened by 0 bases and J by 3 bases, with 9 bases between the two germline ends. This CDR3 spans 15 amino acids. This CDR3 reads CASSYSRPYYNEQFF. In nucleotides, the CDR3 is TGTGCCAGCAGTTACTCCAGGCCCTACTACAATGAGCAGTTCTTC.

The chain is built from TRBV11-2 and TRBJ1-2; D unresolved. From germline, CDR1 is SGHAT and CDR2 FQNNGV. V gave up 4 bases and J gave up 6 bases, with 9 bases separating them. This CDR3 contains 12 residues. The CDR3, as DNA: TGTGCCAGCAGCTACCGAGGCCATGGCTACACCTTC. This sequence encodes CASSYRGHGYTF.

The chain employs TRBV6-6 and TRBJ2-2; D is possibly TRBD1 (5 bases). Germline CDR1 reads MNHNY; CDR2 reads SVGAGI (reference sequence). CDR3 length equals 13 residues. Trimming removed 7 bases at V and 4 bases at J, with 10 bases between. In DNA form, the CDR3 reads TGTGCCAGCACCCTCCAGGGCACCGGGGAGCTGTTTTTT. This translates into CASTLQGTGELFF.

The chain is built from TRBV5-1 and TRBJ2-7, with D perhaps TRBD1 (5 bases). CDR1 and CDR2 from the germline V gene are SGHRS and YFSETQ. The CDR3 extends over 14 amino acids. The ends were cut back, 0 bases at V and 3 bases at J, with 10 bases in the middle. The CDR3 DNA follows: TGCGCCAGCAGCTTGGAACAGGCTCTCTACGAGCAGTACTTC. Residues: CASSLEQALYEQYF. Together with reference TRBV5-1 and TRBJ2-7, the CDR3 gives the full variable domain: KAGVTQTPRYLIKTRGQQVTLSCSPISGHRSVSWYQQTPGQGLQFLFEYFSETQRNKGNFPGRFSGRQFSNSRSEMNVSTLELGDSALYLCASSLEQALYEQYFGPGTRLTVT.

The rearrangement uses TRBV5-4 and TRBJ1-6, with 7 bases fitting TRBD1. The CDR3 is made up of 16 amino acids. V shed 2 bases, J shed 4 bases, and the junction held 6 bases outside the gene matches. Germline V gene sequence: CDR1 SGHNT, CDR2 YYREEE (reference sequence). CDR3 sequence reads: CASSLVGQVYNSPLHF. CDR3 in DNA: TGTGCCAGCAGCTTAGTTGGACAGGTTTATAATTCACCCCTCCACTTT.

The rearrangement links TRBV19 to TRBJ1-2; no reliable D call. This CDR3 is 12 amino acids long. Trimming took 6 bases from V and 0 from J, leaving 5 bases between them. The germline CDR1 and CDR2 sequences are LNHDA and SQIVND (reference sequence). In DNA, the CDR3 is TGTGCCAGTAGGGGAGCTAACTATGGCTACACCTTC. Translated: CASRGANYGYTF.

This clone was counted between two and nine times. The chain recombines TRBV5-6 with TRBJ2-3, with D hard to call. The CDR3 length is 14 residues. Germline V gene sequence: CDR1 SGHDT, CDR2 YYEEEE. With 4 bases removed from V and 2 bases from J, the gap between germline ends came to 11 bases. The CDR3 coding sequence is TGTGCCAGCAGCCCCGGTCTATTCACAGATACGCAGTATTTT. This codes for CASSPGLFTDTQYF. The complete variable domain, with remaining parts taken from reference TRBV5-6 and TRBJ2-3, reads DAGVTQSPTHLIKTRGQQVTLRCSPKSGHDTVSWYQQALGQGPQFIFQYYEEEERQRGNFPDRFSGHQFPNYSSELNVNALLLGDSALYLCASSPGLFTDTQYFGPGTRLTVL.

The rearrangement links TRBV19 to TRBJ1-4; D call uncertain. In germline, CDR1 is LNHDA, CDR2 SQIVND (reference sequence). The CDR3 length is 14 residues. Trimming cost V 11 bases and J 5 bases, with 18 bases left between them. CDR3: CAQALMASNEKLFF. The DNA for the CDR3 is TGTGCCCAGGCGTTGATGGCCTCAAATGAAAAACTGTTTTTT.

V usage is TRBV4-2 and J usage is TRBJ1-1, with D possibly matching TRBD1 (6 bases). Deletions cut 6 bases from V and 1 base from J, with 15 bases between. The CDR3 length is 15 residues. In germline, CDR1 is LGHNA, CDR2 YNFKEQ. The CDR3 loop is CASRPEGGGNTEAFF. In DNA form, the CDR3 reads TGTGCCAGCAGACCCGAAGGGGGGGGGAACACTGAAGCTTTCTTT.

V gene TRBV18 combines with J gene TRBJ2-5, with 7 bases that match TRBD2. The germline V gene encodes CDR1 KGHSH and CDR2 LQKENI. CDR3 length: 16 residues. The V and J ends lost 3 bases and 0 bases, in that order; junction bases with no gene match: 7. The CDR3 sequence is CASSPTSSSYQETQYF. CDR3 in DNA: TGTGCCAGCTCACCGACTAGCTCCTCGTACCAAGAGACCCAGTACTTC.

This chain connects TRBV5-6 to TRBJ1-4; D is unresolved. CDR1 is SGHDT and CDR2 is YYEEEE in the germline V gene. There are 16 residues in the CDR3. V was trimmed by 0 bases and J by 10 bases, leaving 19 bases between them. The CDR3 DNA is TGTGCCAGCAGCTTGGGGCAAACCCGTATTTTTGGAAAACTGTTTTTT. Protein sequence: CASSLGQTRIFGKLFF.

The chain recombines TRBV11-2 with TRBJ2-1; TRBD2 matches 16 bases. CDR3 length equals 17 residues. V was clipped by 5 bases and J by 10 bases; unmatched bases: 11. Germline V lookup: CDR1 SGHAT, CDR2 FQNNGV. The CDR3 is CASSPTGLAGGIREQFF. Here the CDR3 DNA reads TGTGCCAGCAGCCCTACGGGACTAGCGGGGGGGATTCGGGAGCAGTTCTTC.

The V call is TRBV27, the J call TRBJ1-1; no clear D. Per the germline V gene, CDR1 is MNHEY and CDR2 is SMNVEV (reference sequence). This CDR3 has 15 amino acids. Trimming shortened V by 0 bases and J by 0 bases, and 8 bases separated the two germline ends. DNA for the CDR3: TGTGCCAGCAGTTTATCGGGCCTATTGAACACTGAAGCTTTCTTT. Amino acids: CASSLSGLLNTEAFF.